The 13 T cell receptor beta chains in this list originate from one sample, sequenced in a study of shared clonotypes between healthy human individuals. Clones were sequenced by immunoSEQ multiplex PCR, and TCRdb holds only the in-frame ones, with some missing. Of hundreds of thousands of clones in the sample, about 95% are singletons; the top ten hold roughly 0.1%. Terminally differentiated effector memory CD45RA+ cells were excluded from the naive CD8 cells, which were CD45RO-negative and positively selected for CCR7. The sequenced sample was naive CD8+ T cells sorted from blood. Receptors were obtained from a woman aged 25-40 years in good health.

The J gene is TRBJ2-1, the V gene TRBV10-3, with 9 bases matching TRBD2. Germline CDR1 and CDR2: ENHRY and SYGVKD. The CDR3 is 16 amino acids. Trimming at V came to 2 bases and at J to 8 bases, leaving 10 bases not matched to a gene. The CDR3: CAISEIGGRAIDEQFF. CDR3 in DNA: TGTGCCATCAGTGAGATCGGCGGGAGGGCCATCGATGAGCAGTTCTTC.

J is TRBJ2-1 and V is TRBV27; D might be TRBD2 (7 bases). This CDR3 contains 17 residues. Germline lookup yields CDR1 MNHEY and CDR2 SMNVEV (reference sequence). V was pared by 0 bases and J by 8 bases, with 20 bases between. This CDR3 is CASSLSTTGGRGDEQFF. The CDR3 nucleotides are TGTGCCAGCAGTTTATCTACGACAGGCGGACGGGGGGATGAGCAGTTCTTC.

The DNA of the CDR3 is TGTGCCAGCAGTTTATTGTCCCCCGGGAGTTACAATGAGCAGTTCTTC. The encoded protein is CASSLLSPGSYNEQFF. V and J are TRBV28 and TRBJ2-1, with D possibly matching TRBD2 (6 bases). Trimming took 1 base from V and 4 from J, leaving 14 bases between them. CDR3 size: 16 residues. The V gene's germline CDR1 is MDHEN and CDR2 SYDVKM.

The chain carries TRBV7-9 and TRBJ2-7; D assignment may be TRBD1 or TRBD2 (5 bases each). With 5 bases removed from V and 3 bases from J, the gap between germline ends came to 17 bases. CDR3 length: 15 amino acids. The germline V gene encodes CDR1 SEHNR and CDR2 FQNEAQ (reference sequence). CDR3 bases: TGTGCCAGCAGCGACCCCGGGACCAAACGCTACGAGCAGTACTTC. Amino acid sequence: CASSDPGTKRYEQYF.

This clone has more than one count but fewer than ten. The chain is built from TRBV5-8 and TRBJ1-5; D is undetermined. Germline CDR1 SGHTS, CDR2 YDEGEE. The CDR3 consists of 11 residues. Trimming shortened V by 1 base and J by 6 bases, and 2 bases separated the two germline ends. The CDR3 reads CASSLIQPQHF. The CDR3 nucleotides read TGTGCCAGCAGCTTGATTCAGCCCCAGCATTTT.

This chain joins TRBV6-5 and TRBJ2-1; D is unresolved. Germline V lookup: CDR1 MNHEY, CDR2 SVGAGI. Trimming took off 2 bases at V and 0 bases at J, with 5 bases between the two ends. The CDR3 is 14 amino acids. CDR3 DNA sequence: TGTGCCAGCAGTTACCTGTCCTCCTACAATGAGCAGTTCTTC. This encodes CASSYLSSYNEQFF.

V and J are TRBV28 and TRBJ2-7, with D perhaps matching TRBD1 (6 bases). Trimming shortened V by 7 bases and J by 4 bases, and 20 bases separated the two germline ends. Looked up from germline, CDR1 is MDHEN and CDR2 is SYDVKM. The CDR3 covers 15 residues. The CDR3 here is CASTQIRDIRYEQYF. The CDR3 coding sequence is TGTGCCAGCACTCAGATCCGGGACATAAGGTACGAGCAGTACTTC.

V gene TRBV5-4 combines with J gene TRBJ1-2; D uncertain. The CDR3 consists of 14 residues. Germline lookup yields CDR1 SGHNT and CDR2 YYREEE (reference sequence). The V end was cut by 4 bases, the J end by 4 bases, with 14 bases between. The CDR3 loop reads CASSPGRSTYGYTF. The CDR3 nucleotides read TGTGCCAGCAGCCCCGGACGCTCAACCTATGGCTACACCTTC.

The chain employs TRBV2 and TRBJ2-1; 10 bases map to TRBD2. The CDR3 runs 16 residues. Germline CDR1 is SNHLY and CDR2 is FYNNEI. V gave up 4 bases and J gave up 2 bases; unmatched junction bases: 5. The CDR3 sequence: CASSGNSGRTYNEQFF. For the CDR3, the DNA is TGTGCCAGCAGTGGGAATAGCGGGAGGACCTACAATGAGCAGTTCTTC.

This clone occurred once. This chain uses TRBV5-4 with TRBJ2-2; 9 nucleotides match TRBD1. Germline V gene data show CDR1 as SGHNT and CDR2 as YYREEE (reference sequence). V was pared by 3 bases and J by 7 bases, with 10 bases of the junction left unmatched. This CDR3 spans 16 amino acids. The CDR3 region is CASSWGQGSRIGELFF. CDR3 coding DNA: TGTGCCAGCAGCTGGGGACAGGGCTCAAGAATCGGGGAGCTGTTTTTT.

The V and J genes are TRBV5-5 and TRBJ2-7, with 8 nucleotides matching TRBD1. The CDR3 spans 15 residues. V dropped 0 bases and J dropped 3; count of bases not matched to a gene: 5. Germline V gene lookup returns CDR1 SGHKS and CDR2 YYEKEE (reference sequence). The CDR3 region is CASSLGTGQYYEQYF. CDR3 nucleotides: TGTGCCAGCAGCTTGGGGACAGGGCAATACTACGAGCAGTACTTC. Full variable domain (missing parts from reference TRBV5-5 and TRBJ2-7): DAGVTQSPTHLIKTRGQQVTLRCSPISGHKSVSWYQQVLGQGPQFIFQYYEKEERGRGNFPDRFSARQFPNYSSELNVNALLLGDSALYLCASSLGTGQYYEQYFGPGTRLTVT.

The chain is built from TRBV19 and TRBJ2-5, with D possibly being TRBD1 (7 bases). V lost 4 bases to trimming and J lost 0 bases, with 12 bases between them. This CDR3 is built from 15 residues. Germline CDR1 is LNHDA and CDR2 is SQIVND (reference sequence). CDR3 coding DNA: TGTGCCAGTAGTAGCGGGACAGAGTACCAAGAGACCCAGTACTTC. The encoded protein is CASSSGTEYQETQYF.

V is TRBV10-3 and J is TRBJ1-2; a weak D match, TRBD1 (5 bases). The CDR3 consists of 15 residues. Trimming removed 2 bases from V and 4 bases from J, with 14 bases in between. Germline loops: CDR1 ENHRY, CDR2 SYGVKD. The CDR3 sequence is CAISEGPRDAYGYTF. DNA of the CDR3: TGTGCCATCAGTGAGGGACCGAGGGACGCCTATGGCTACACCTTC.